The sequence of this T cell receptor beta chain was determined in a study of cytomegalovirus exposure and HLA in healthy donors. General observations from the study: Most sequenced TCRs were rare (though some public TCRs occurred in many donors).

As to this clone: Its antigen is still unknown.

Use of 60 Vbeta and 13 Jbeta primers characterized the PCR. Some clones are missing from TCRdb's copy, which holds only in-frame ones; the method was immunoSEQ multiplex PCR. Of 150,000 to 200,000 clones in the sample, roughly three quarters were seen once. Germline V gene data show CDR1 as SGHTA and CDR2 as FQGTGA. Germline trimming cut 0 bases from V and 0 bases from J; bases unmatched to any gene: 7. The CDR3 totals 19 residues. Sequences were obtained from PBMCs. This chain uses TRBV7-3 with TRBJ2-5, with 13 bases matching TRBD2. This clonotype was obtained from a woman between 45 and 60 years old in good health and CMV-seropositive. The CDR3 coding sequence is TGTGCCAGCAGCTTAACAGGGACTAGCGGGGTGTCGTACCAAGAGACCCAGTACTTC. Protein sequence: CASSLTGTSGVSYQETQYF.